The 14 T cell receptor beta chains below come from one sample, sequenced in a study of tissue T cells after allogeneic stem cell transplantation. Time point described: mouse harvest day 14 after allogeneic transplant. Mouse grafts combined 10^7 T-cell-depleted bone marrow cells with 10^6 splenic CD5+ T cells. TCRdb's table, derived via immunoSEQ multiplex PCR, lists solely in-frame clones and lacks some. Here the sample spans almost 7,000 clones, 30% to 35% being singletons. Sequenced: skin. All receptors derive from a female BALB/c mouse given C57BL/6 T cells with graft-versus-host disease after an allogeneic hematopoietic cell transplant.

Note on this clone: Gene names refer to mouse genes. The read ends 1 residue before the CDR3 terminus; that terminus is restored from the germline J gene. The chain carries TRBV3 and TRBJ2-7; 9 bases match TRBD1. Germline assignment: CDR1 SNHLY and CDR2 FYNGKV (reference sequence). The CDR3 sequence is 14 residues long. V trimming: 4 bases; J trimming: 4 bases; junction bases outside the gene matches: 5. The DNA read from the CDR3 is TGTGCCAGCAGCTCCCGAGGACAGGGGTATGAACAGTAC. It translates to CASSSRGQGYEQY. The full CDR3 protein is CASSSRGQGYEQYF.

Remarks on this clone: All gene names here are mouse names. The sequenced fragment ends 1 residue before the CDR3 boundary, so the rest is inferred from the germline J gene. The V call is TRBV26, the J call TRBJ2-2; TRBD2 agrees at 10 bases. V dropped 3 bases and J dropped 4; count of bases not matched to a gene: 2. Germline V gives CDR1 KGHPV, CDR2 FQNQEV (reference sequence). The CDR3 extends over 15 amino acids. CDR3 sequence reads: CASSLGTGATGQLYF. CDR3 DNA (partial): TGTGCCAGCAGTCTCGGGACTGGGGCCACCGGGCAGCTCTAC.

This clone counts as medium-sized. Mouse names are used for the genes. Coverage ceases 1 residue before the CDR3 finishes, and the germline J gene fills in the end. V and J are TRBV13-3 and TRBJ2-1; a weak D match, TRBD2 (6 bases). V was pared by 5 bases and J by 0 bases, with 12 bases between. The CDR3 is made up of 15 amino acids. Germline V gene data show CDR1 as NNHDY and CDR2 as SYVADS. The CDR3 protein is CASRRDLFNYAEQFF. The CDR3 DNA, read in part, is TGTGCCAGCAGGCGGGACTTATTTAACTATGCTGAGCAGTTC.

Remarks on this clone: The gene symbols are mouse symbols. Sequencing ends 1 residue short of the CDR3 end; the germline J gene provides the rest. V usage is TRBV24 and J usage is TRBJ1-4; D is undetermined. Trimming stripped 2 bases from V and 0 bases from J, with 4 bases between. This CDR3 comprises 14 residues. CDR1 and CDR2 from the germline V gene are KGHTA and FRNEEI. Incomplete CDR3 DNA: TGTGCCAGCAGTCTGGGTTTTTCCAACGAAAGATTATTT. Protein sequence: CASSLGFSNERLF. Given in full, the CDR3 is CASSLGFSNERLFF.

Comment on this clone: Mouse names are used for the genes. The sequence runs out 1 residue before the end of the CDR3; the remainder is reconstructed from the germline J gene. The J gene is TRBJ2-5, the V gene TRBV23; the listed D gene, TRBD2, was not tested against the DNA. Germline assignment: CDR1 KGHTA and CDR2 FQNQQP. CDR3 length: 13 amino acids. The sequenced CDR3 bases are TGCTCCAGCAGTCGCACTGGTAAAGACACCCAGTAC. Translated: CSSSRTGKDTQY. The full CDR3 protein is CSSSRTGKDTQYF. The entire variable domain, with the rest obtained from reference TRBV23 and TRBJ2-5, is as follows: DAAVTQKPRYLIKMKGQEAEMKCIPEKGHTAVFWYQQKQSKELKFLIYFQNQQPLDQIDMVKERFSAVCPSSSLCSLGIRTCEAEDSALYLCSSSRTGKDTQYFGPGTRLLVL.

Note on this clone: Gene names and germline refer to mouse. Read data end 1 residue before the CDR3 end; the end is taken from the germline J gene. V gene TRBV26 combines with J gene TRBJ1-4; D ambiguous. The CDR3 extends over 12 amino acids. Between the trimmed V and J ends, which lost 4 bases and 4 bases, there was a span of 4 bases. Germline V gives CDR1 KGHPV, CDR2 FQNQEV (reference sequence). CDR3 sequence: CASSRYNERLFF. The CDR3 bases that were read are TGTGCCAGCAGTCGTTACAACGAAAGATTATTT. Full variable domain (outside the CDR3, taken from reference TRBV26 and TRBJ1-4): NSKVIQTPRYLVKGQGQKAKMRCIPEKGHPVVFWYQQNKNNEFKFLINFQNQEVLQQIDMTEKRFSAECPSNSPCSLEIQSSEAGDSALYLCASSRYNERLFFGHGTKLSVL.

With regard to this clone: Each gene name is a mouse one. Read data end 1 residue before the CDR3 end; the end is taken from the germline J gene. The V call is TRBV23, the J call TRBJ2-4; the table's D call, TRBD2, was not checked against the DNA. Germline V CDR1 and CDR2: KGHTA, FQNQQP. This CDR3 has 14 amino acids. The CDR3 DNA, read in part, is TGCTCCAGCAGTCAAGGGGGGGAGGGGAACACCTTGTAC. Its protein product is CSSSQGGEGNTLY. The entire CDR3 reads CSSSQGGEGNTLYF.

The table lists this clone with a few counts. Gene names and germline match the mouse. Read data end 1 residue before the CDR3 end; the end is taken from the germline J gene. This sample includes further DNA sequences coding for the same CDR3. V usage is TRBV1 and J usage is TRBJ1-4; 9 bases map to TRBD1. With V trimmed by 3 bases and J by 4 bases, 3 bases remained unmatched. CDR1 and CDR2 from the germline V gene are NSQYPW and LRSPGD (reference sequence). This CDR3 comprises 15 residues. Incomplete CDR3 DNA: TGCACCTGCAGTGCCCGGGACAGGGTCAACGAAAGATTATTT. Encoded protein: CTCSARDRVNERLF. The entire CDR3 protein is CTCSARDRVNERLFF.

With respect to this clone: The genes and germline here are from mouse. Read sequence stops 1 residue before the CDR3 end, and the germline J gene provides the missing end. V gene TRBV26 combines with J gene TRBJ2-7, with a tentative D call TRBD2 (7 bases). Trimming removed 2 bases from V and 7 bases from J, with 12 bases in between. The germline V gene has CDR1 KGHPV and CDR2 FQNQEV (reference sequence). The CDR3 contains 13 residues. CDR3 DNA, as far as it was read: TGTGCCAGCAGTCTGCCTGGGGGCGGCGAACAGTAC. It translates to CASSLPGGGEQY. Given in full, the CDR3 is CASSLPGGGEQYF. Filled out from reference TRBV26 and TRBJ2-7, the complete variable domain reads NSKVIQTPRYLVKGQGQKAKMRCIPEKGHPVVFWYQQNKNNEFKFLINFQNQEVLQQIDMTEKRFSAECPSNSPCSLEIQSSEAGDSALYLCASSLPGGGEQYFGPGTRLTVL.

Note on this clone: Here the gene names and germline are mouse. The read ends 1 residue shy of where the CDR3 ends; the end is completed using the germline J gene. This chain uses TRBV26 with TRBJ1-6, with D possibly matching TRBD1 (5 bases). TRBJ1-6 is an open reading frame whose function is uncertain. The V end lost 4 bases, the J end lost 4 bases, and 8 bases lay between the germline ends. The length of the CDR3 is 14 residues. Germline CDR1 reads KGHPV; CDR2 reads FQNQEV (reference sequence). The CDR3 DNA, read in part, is TGTGCCAGCAGTCGTGGACAATATAATTCGCCCCTCTAC. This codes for CASSRGQYNSPLY. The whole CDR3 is CASSRGQYNSPLYF.

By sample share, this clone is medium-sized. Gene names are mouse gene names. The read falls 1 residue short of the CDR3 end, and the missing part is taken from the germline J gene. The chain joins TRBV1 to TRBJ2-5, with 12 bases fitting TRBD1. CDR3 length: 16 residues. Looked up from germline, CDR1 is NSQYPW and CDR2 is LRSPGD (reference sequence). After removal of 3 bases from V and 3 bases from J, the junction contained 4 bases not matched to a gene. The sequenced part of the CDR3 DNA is TGCACCTGCAGTGCCCGGGACAGGGGGCGGCAAGACACCCAGTAC. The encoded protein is CTCSARDRGRQDTQY. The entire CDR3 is CTCSARDRGRQDTQYF.

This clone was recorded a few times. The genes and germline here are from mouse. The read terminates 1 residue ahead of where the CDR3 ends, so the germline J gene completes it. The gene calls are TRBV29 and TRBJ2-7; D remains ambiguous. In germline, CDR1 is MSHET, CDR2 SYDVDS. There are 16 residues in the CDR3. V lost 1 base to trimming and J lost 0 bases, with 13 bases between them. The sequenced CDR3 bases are TGTGCTAGCAGTTTATTCTCGGCGGCAAGCTCCTATGAACAGTAC. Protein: CASSLFSAASSYEQY. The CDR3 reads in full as CASSLFSAASSYEQYF.

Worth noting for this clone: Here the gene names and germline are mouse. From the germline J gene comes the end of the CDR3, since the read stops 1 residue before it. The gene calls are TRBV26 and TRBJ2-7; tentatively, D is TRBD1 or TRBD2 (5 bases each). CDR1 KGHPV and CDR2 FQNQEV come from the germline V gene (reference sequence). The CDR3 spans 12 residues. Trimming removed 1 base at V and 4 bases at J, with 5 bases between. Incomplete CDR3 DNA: TGTGCCAGCAGTCTGTGGGGGTATGAACAGTAC. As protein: CASSLWGYEQY. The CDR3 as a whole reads CASSLWGYEQYF.

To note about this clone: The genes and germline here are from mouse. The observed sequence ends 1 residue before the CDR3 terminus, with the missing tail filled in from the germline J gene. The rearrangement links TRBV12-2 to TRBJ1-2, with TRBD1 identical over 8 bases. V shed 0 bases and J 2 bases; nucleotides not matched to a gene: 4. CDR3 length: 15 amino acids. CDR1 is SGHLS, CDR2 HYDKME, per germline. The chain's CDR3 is CASSLAAGGNSDYTF. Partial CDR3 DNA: TGTGCCAGCTCTCTCGCCGCAGGGGGCAACTCCGACTACACC.